The clone carrying this TCR beta chain was picked up many times. What it binds is unknown. The data are from a study of tumor-infiltrating lymphocytes in primary liver carcinoma. Study-level information: The patients had histopathologically diagnosed primary liver carcinoma, and their disease was treated by surgical resection. Study results and caveats: When set against blood, tumors had a significantly higher top-250-clone fraction (p = 0.039).

Germline assignment: CDR1 MNHEY and CDR2 SVGAGI. The CDR3 spans 9 residues. The V end lost 6 bases, the J end lost 8 bases, and 4 bases lay between the germline ends. Total RNA amounting to around 530 ng was the source from which TCR beta cDNA was made with a constant-region primer. The TCR beta library was amplified through three nested multiplex PCR rounds in a modified ARM-PCR procedure. PCR rounds one and two used TRBV1-TRBV30 forward primers with a C-beta reverse primer for 10 cycles each. TCRdb re-analysed the multiplex PCR reads in MiXCR, keeping a single row per CDR3 protein. Of almost 200,000 distinct CDR3 sequences listed, around 60% are singletons. The researchers obtained blood RNA from unsorted whole blood and also extracted germline DNA. Those patients suffered from chronic HBV infection and were treatment-naive. In advance of surgery, approximately 4.2 milliliters of peripheral blood were collected.

The receptor was isolated from a woman in her fifties or sixties with primary liver carcinoma and hepatitis B virus infection. The J gene is TRBJ1-1, the V gene TRBV6-5, with no clear D. Sequencing was performed on peripheral blood. CDR3 loop: CASSSEAFF. The CDR3 bases are TGTGCCAGCAGCAGCGAAGCTTTCTTT.